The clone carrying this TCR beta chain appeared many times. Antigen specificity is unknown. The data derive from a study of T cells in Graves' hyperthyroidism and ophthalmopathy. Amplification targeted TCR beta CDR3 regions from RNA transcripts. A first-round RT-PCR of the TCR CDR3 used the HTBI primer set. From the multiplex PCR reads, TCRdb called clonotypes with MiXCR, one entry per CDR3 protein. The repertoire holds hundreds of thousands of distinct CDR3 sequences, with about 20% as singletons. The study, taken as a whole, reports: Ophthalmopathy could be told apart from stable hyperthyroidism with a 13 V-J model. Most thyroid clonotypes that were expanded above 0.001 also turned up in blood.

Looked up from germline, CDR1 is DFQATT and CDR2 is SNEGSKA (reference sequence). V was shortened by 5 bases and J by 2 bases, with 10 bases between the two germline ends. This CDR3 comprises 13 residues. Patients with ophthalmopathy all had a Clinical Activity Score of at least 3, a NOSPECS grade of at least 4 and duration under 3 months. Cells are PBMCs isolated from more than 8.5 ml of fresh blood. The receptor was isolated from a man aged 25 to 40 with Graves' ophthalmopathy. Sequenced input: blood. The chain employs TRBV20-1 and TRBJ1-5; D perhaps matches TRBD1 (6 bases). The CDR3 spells CSARDMGNQPQHF. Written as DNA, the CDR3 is TGCAGTGCTCGGGACATGGGCAATCAGCCCCAGCATTTT.